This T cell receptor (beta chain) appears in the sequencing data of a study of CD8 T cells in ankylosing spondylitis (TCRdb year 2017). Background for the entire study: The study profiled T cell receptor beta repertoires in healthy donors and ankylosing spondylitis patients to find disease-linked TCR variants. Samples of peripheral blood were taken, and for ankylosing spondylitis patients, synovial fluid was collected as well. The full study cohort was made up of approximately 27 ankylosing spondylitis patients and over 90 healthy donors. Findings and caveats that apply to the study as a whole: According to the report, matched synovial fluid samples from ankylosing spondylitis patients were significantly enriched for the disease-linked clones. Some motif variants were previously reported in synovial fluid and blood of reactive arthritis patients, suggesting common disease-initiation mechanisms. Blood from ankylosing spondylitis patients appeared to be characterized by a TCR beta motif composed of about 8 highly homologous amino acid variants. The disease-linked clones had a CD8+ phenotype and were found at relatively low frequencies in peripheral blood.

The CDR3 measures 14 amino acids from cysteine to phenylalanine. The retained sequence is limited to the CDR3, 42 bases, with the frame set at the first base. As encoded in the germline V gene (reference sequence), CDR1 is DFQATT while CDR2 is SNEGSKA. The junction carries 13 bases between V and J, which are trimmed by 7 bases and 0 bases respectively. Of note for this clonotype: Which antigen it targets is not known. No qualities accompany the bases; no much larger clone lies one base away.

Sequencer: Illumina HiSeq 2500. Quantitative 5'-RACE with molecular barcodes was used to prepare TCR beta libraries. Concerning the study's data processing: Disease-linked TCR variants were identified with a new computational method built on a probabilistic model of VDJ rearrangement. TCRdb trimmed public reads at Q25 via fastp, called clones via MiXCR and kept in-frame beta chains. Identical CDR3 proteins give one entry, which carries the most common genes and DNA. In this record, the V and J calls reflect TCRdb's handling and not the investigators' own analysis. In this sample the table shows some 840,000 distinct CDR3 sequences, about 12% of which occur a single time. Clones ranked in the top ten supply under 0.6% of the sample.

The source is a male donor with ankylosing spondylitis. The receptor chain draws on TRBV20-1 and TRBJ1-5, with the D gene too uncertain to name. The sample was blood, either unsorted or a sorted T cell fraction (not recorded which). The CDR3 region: CSVKQPYSNQPQHF. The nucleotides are TGCAGTGTTAAACAGCCTTATAGCAATCAGCCCCAGCATTTT.